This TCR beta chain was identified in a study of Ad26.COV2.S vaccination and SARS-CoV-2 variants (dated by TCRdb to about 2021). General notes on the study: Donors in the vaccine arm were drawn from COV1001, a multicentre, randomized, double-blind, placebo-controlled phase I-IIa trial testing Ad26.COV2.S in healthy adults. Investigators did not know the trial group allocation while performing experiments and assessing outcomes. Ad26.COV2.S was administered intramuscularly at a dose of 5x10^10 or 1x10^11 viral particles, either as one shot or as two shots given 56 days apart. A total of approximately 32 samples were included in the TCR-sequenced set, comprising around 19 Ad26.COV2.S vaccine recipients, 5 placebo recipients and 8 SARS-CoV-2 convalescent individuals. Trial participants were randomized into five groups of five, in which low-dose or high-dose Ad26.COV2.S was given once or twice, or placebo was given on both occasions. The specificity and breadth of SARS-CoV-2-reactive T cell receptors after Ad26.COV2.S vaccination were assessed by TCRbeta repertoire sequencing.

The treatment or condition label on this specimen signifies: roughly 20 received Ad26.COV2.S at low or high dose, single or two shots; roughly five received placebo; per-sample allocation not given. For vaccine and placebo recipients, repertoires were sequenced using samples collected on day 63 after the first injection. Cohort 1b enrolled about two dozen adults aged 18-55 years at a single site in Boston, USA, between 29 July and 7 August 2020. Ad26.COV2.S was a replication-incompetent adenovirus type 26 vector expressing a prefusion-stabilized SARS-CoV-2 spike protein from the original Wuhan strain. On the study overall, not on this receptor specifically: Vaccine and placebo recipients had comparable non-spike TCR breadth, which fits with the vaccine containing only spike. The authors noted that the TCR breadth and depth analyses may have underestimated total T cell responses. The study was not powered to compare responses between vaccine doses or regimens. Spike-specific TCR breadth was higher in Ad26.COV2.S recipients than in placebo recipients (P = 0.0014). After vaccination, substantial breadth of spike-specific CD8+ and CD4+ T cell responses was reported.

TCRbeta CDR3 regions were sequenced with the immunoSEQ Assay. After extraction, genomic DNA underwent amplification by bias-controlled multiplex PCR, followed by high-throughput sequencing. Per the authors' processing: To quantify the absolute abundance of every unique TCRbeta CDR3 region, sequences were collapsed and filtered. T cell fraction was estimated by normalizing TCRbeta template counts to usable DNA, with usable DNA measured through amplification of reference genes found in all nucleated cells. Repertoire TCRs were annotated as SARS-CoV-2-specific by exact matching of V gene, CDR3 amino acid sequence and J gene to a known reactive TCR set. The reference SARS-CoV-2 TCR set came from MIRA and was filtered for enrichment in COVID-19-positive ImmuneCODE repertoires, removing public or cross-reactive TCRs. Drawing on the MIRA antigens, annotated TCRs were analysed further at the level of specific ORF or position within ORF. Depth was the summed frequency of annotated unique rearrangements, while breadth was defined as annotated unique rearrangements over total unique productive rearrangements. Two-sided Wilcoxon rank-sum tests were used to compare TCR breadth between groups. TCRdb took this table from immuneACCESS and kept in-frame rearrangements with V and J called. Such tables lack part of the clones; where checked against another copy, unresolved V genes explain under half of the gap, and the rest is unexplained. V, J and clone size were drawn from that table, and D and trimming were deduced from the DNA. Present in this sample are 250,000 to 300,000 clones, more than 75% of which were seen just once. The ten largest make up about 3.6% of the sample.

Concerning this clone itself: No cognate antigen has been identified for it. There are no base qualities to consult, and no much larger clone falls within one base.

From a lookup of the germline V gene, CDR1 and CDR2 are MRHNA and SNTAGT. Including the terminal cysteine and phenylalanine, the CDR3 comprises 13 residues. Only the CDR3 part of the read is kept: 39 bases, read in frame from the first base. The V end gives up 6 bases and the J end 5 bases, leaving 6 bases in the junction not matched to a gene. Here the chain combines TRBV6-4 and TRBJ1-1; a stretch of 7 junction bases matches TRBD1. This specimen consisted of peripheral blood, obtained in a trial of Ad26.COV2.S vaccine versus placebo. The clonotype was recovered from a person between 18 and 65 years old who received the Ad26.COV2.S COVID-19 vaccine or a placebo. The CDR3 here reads CASSSQGDTEAFF. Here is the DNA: TGTGCCAGCAGCTCCCAGGGGGATACTGAAGCTTTCTTT.